This passage covers 29 T cell receptor beta chains from one sample sequenced in a study of blood T cell repertoires in COVID-19. Libraries were prepared by immunoSEQ multiplex PCR; TCRdb keeps only in-frame clonotypes and omits some of them. Among approximately 100,000 clones listed, around 89% were seen once. The sequenced sample consisted of peripheral blood. These receptors were obtained from a human donor with acute or convalescent COVID-19. The donor label of this sample is uncertain.

CDR3 sequence: CASSFSGQSTTNEKLFF. In nucleotides, the CDR3 is TGCGCCAGCAGCTTCTCTGGACAGTCGACAACTAATGAAAAACTGTTTTTT. The chain joins TRBV5-1 to TRBJ1-4; a possible D gene is TRBD1 (6 bases). The ends were cut back, 2 bases at V and 0 bases at J, with 14 bases in the middle. Germline loops: CDR1 SGHRS, CDR2 YFSETQ. This CDR3 comprises 17 residues.

The CDR3 DNA is TGTGCCACCAGCAGAGACAGGGGAAGAATCGGTCAGCCCCAGCATTTT. Translating gives CATSRDRGRIGQPQHF. The V gene is TRBV15, the J gene TRBJ1-5, with D tentatively TRBD1 (6 bases). Trimming left V 0 bases short and J 6 bases short, with 15 bases between. CDR1 is LNHNV and CDR2 is YYDKDF in the germline V gene (reference sequence). The CDR3 runs to 16 residues.

The J gene is TRBJ2-4, the V gene TRBV7-9; the match to TRBD1 covers 9 bases. The J segment lost 0 bases and the V segment lost 2 bases, leaving 2 bases of the junction unmatched. This CDR3 has 16 amino acids. Germline V CDR1 and CDR2: SEHNR, FQNEAQ (reference sequence). CDR3 residues: CASSLPGQGAKNIQYF. CDR3 nucleotide sequence: TGTGCCAGCAGCTTACCGGGACAGGGAGCCAAAAACATTCAGTACTTC.

The chain joins TRBV27 to TRBJ1-6, with 8 bases aligning to TRBD1. With 5 bases clipped from V and 6 bases from J, the junction kept 9 bases outside the gene matches. This CDR3 is 16 amino acids long. CDR1 MNHEY and CDR2 SMNVEV come from the germline V gene (reference sequence). The CDR3 protein is CASSPFTGGGNSPLHF. The CDR3 DNA sequence: TGTGCCAGCAGTCCCTTTACAGGGGGTGGTAATTCACCCCTCCACTTT.

The chain uses TRBV6-2 or TRBV6-3 and TRBJ1-5; 8 bases match TRBD1. The J segment lost 4 bases and the V segment lost 1 base, leaving 9 bases of the junction unmatched. This CDR3 has 17 residues. In germline, CDR1 is MNHEY, CDR2 SVGEGT. The chain's CDR3 is CASSYFQGALVNQPQHF. Written as DNA, the CDR3 is TGTGCCAGCAGTTACTTTCAGGGGGCTTTGGTGAATCAGCCCCAGCATTTT.

The chain has TRBV18 and TRBJ2-3, with TRBD1 matching 8 bases. In germline, CDR1 is KGHSH, CDR2 LQKENI. The CDR3 is made up of 14 amino acids. Unmatched junction bases numbered 3, after V lost 3 bases and J lost 4 bases. In DNA form, the CDR3 reads TGTGCCAGCTCACCGGACAGGGTCCCAGATACGCAGTATTTT. Its protein is CASSPDRVPDTQYF.

In the case of this clone: In the same sample, other DNA sequences code for this CDR3. The chain employs TRBV10-3 and TRBJ1-5; no firm D call. Germline lookup yields CDR1 ENHRY and CDR2 SYGVKD. V was pared by 0 bases and J by 6 bases, with 6 bases between. CDR3 length: 13 residues. CDR3 region: CAISESTRQPQHF. The CDR3 DNA follows: TGTGCCATCAGTGAGTCGACTCGTCAGCCCCAGCATTTT.

This clone was picked up one time. This chain connects TRBV27 to TRBJ2-7; perhaps TRBD1 as D (5 bases). Germline CDR1 is MNHEY and CDR2 is SMNVEV (reference sequence). CDR3 length: 12 amino acids. The V end was cut by 7 bases, the J end by 1 base, with 8 bases between. The CDR3 DNA follows: TGTGCCAGCACAGACAGTTCCTACGAGCAGTACTTC. It translates to CASTDSSYEQYF.

The chain is built from TRBV4-1 and TRBJ1-2; no firm D call. Germline CDR1 and CDR2: MGHRA and YSYEKL. V was cut by 0 bases and J by 4 bases, with 9 bases left in between. The CDR3 length is 14 residues. CDR3 DNA sequence: TGCGCCAGCAGCCAAGAACAGCAGTCCTATGGCTACACCTTC. Protein product: CASSQEQQSYGYTF.

This clone was picked up one time. The V call is TRBV4-1, the J call TRBJ1-1; 11 bases line up with TRBD1. The ends lost 1 base at V and 4 bases at J; junction bases unmatched: 8. The CDR3 sequence is 17 residues long. The germline V gene encodes CDR1 MGHRA and CDR2 YSYEKL. CDR3 DNA: TGCGCCAGCAGCCAAGCCCGGGGACAGGGGGTTCTCACTGAAGCTTTCTTT. This sequence encodes CASSQARGQGVLTEAFF.

This chain uses TRBV3-1 (or the pseudogene TRBV3-2) with TRBJ2-7; 15 bases agree with TRBD2. Germline CDR1 is LGHDT and CDR2 is YNNKEL (reference sequence). The CDR3 has 17 amino acids. V lost 2 bases to trimming and J lost 4 bases; unmatched junction nucleotides: 6. The CDR3 nucleotides read TGTGCCAGCAGCCAACGGACTAGCGGGAGGGGGCTTTACGAGCAGTACTTC. This translates into CASSQRTSGRGLYEQYF.

This sequence joins TRBV6-5 and TRBJ1-2; a possible D gene is TRBD1 (6 bases). CDR1 is MNHEY and CDR2 is SVGAGI in the germline V gene. Trimming cost V 2 bases and J 7 bases, with 14 bases left between them. The CDR3 runs 14 residues. In DNA, the CDR3 is TGTGCCAGCAGTTACGGGGGCGCATACCGTGGCTACACCTTC. Protein sequence: CASSYGGAYRGYTF.

For the CDR3, the DNA is TGTGCCAGCAGCTTACTACAGGGGGCCGGCACCGGGGAGCTGTTTTTT. Its protein product is CASSLLQGAGTGELFF. This chain links TRBV11-1 with TRBJ2-2; 9 bases match TRBD1. V shed 2 bases and J 4 bases; nucleotides not matched to a gene: 5. From germline, CDR1 is SGHAT and CDR2 FQDESV (reference sequence). This CDR3 has 16 amino acids. Full variable domain (missing parts from reference TRBV11-1 and TRBJ2-2): EAEVAQSPRYKITEKSQAVAFWCDPISGHATLYWYRQILGQGPELLVQFQDESVVDDSQLPKDRFSAERLKGVDSTLKIQPAELGDSAMYLCASSLLQGAGTGELFFGEGSRLTVL.

Details on this clone: The same CDR3 arises from other DNA sequences in this sample as well. The chain recombines TRBV28 with TRBJ2-5, with 9 positions matching TRBD1. The CDR3 contains 15 residues. Germline lookup yields CDR1 MDHEN and CDR2 SYDVKM. The V and J ends lost 5 bases and 1 base, in that order; junction bases with no gene match: 5. This chain's CDR3 is CASSLGGQGQETQYF. CDR3 in DNA: TGTGCCAGCAGTCTCGGGGGACAGGGCCAAGAGACCCAGTACTTC.

The V call is TRBV28, the J call TRBJ2-2; 10 nucleotides align to TRBD2. This CDR3 is 15 amino acids long. V lost 4 bases and J lost 6; bases outside the gene matches: 5. The V gene's germline CDR1 is MDHEN and CDR2 SYDVKM. CDR3 in amino acids: CASSSAGTSAGELFF. The CDR3 region has the DNA TGTGCCAGCAGTTCGGCAGGGACTAGCGCCGGGGAGCTGTTTTTT.

The rearrangement links TRBV19 to TRBJ1-4, with a tentative D call TRBD1 (5 bases). The germline CDR1 and CDR2 sequences are LNHDA and SQIVND (reference sequence). The CDR3 spans 13 residues. Between the trimmed V and J ends, which lost 6 bases and 6 bases, there was a span of 11 bases. The CDR3 loop reads CASRGGLYEKLFF. Written as DNA, the CDR3 is TGTGCCAGTAGGGGGGGTCTCTATGAAAAACTGTTTTTT.

V usage is TRBV9 and J usage is TRBJ1-3; D perhaps matches TRBD1 (6 bases). Germline V lookup: CDR1 SGDLS, CDR2 YYNGEE. The ends were cut back, 3 bases at V and 4 bases at J, with 14 bases in the middle. The CDR3 loop spans 15 amino acids. CDR3: CASSAQGFMGNTIYF. The CDR3 DNA follows: TGTGCCAGCAGCGCACAGGGTTTCATGGGAAACACCATATATTTT.

This clone occurred once. The V gene is TRBV4-1, the J gene TRBJ2-6; maybe TRBD1 (6 bases). Germline-derived CDR1 and CDR2 are MGHRA and YSYEKL. V lost 1 base and J lost 8, with 15 bases in between. The CDR3 runs 16 residues. The CDR3 here is CASSQGMLQGSNVLTF. The CDR3 coding sequence is TGCGCCAGCAGCCAAGGTATGCTACAGGGTTCCAACGTCCTGACTTTC.

The chain carries TRBV28 and TRBJ2-1, with unresolved D. The V and J ends lost 7 bases and 0 bases respectively, with 4 bases between them. The CDR3 spans 12 residues. CDR1 and CDR2 from the germline V gene are MDHEN and SYDVKM. CDR3 sequence reads: CASTLSYNEQFF. In DNA form, the CDR3 reads TGTGCCAGCACCCTCTCCTACAATGAGCAGTTCTTC.

Turning to this clone: Other DNA sequences within the sample encode an identical CDR3. CDR3 sequence reads: CASSYSGQGAYEQYF. In nucleotides, the CDR3 is TGTGCCAGCAGTTACTCCGGACAGGGGGCCTACGAGCAGTACTTC. The chain combines TRBV6-5 with TRBJ2-7, with TRBD1 identical over 10 bases. V shed 0 bases and J 2 bases; nucleotides not matched to a gene: 1. The CDR3 spans 15 residues. The germline V gene has CDR1 MNHEY and CDR2 SVGAGI.

The gene calls are TRBV4-3 and TRBJ1-1; TRBD1 agrees at 7 bases. The CDR3 contains 12 residues. The V gene end was trimmed by 1 base and the J gene end by 8 bases; junction bases not matched to a gene: 1. Germline V CDR1 and CDR2: LGHNA, YSLEER. CDR3 DNA: TGCGCCAGCAGCCAAGCGACAGGGGAAGCTTTCTTT. As protein: CASSQATGEAFF.

The gene calls are TRBV19 and TRBJ2-1, with 8 bases that match TRBD1. CDR3 length: 16 amino acids. Germline CDR1 is LNHDA and CDR2 is SQIVND (reference sequence). V lost 3 bases, J lost 4 bases, and 8 bases stayed unmatched. This chain's CDR3 is CASSIIPGGGYNEQFF. For the CDR3, the DNA is TGTGCCAGTAGTATCATCCCAGGGGGCGGGTACAATGAGCAGTTCTTC. The full variable domain, with the rest looked up from reference TRBV19 and TRBJ2-1, is DGGITQSPKYLFRKEGQNVTLSCEQNLNHDAMYWYRQDPGQGLRLIYYSQIVNDFQKGDIAEGYSVSREKKESFPLTVTSAQKNPTAFYLCASSIIPGGGYNEQFFGPGTRLTVL.

The chain joins TRBV7-2 to TRBJ2-3, with D perhaps matching TRBD2 (7 bases). Germline V CDR1 and CDR2: SGHTA, FQGNSA. Trimming cost V 3 bases and J 6 bases, with 13 bases left between them. CDR3 length: 14 amino acids. The chain's CDR3 is CASSLGAGVDTQYF. The CDR3 DNA reads as TGTGCCAGCAGCTTGGGGGCGGGAGTGGATACGCAGTATTTT.

The CDR3 bases are TGTGCCAGCAGTTCGTACCAGGGTATCACAGATACGCAGTATTTT. Translated, it gives CASSSYQGITDTQYF. The chain combines TRBV27 with TRBJ2-3, with D possibly TRBD1 on 5 matching bases. Trimming shortened V by 4 bases and J by 2 bases, and 13 bases separated the two germline ends. The CDR3 contains 15 residues. The germline V gene has CDR1 MNHEY and CDR2 SMNVEV (reference sequence).

For the CDR3, the DNA is TGTGCCAGCAGCTTAGTGTTACAGGGTGGGAACACTGAAGCTTTCTTT. This gives the protein CASSLVLQGGNTEAFF. This chain joins TRBV11-2 and TRBJ1-1; tentative D call: TRBD1 (6 bases). V was pared by 1 base and J by 1 base, with 13 bases between. The germline CDR1 and CDR2 sequences are SGHAT and FQNNGV. This CDR3 has 16 residues. Full variable domain (missing parts from reference TRBV11-2 and TRBJ1-1): EAGVAQSPRYKIIEKRQSVAFWCNPISGHATLYWYQQILGQGPKLLIQFQNNGVVDDSQLPKDRFSAERLKGVDSTLKIQPAKLEDSAVYLCASSLVLQGGNTEAFFGQGTRLTVV.

This clone was observed at least ten times. The V call is TRBV11-2, the J call TRBJ1-2; D remains ambiguous. Germline V gene lookup returns CDR1 SGHAT and CDR2 FQNNGV. V was shortened by 0 bases and J by 7 bases, with 15 bases between the two germline ends. This CDR3 has 15 amino acids. The CDR3 nucleotides are TGTGCCAGCAGCTTAGAAAACGCGGGCTCGGCTGGCTACACCTTC. It specifies CASSLENAGSAGYTF.

The CDR3 DNA reads as TGTGCCAGCAGCTTAGGTCAGTACAATGAGCAGTTCTTC. It codes for CASSLGQYNEQFF. V usage is TRBV7-3 and J usage is TRBJ2-1; no firm D call. Germline CDR1 is SGHTA and CDR2 is FQGTGA. This CDR3 comprises 13 residues. V dropped 2 bases and J dropped 4 bases, with 6 bases sitting between them.

This sequence joins TRBV19 and TRBJ2-7, with 7 bases aligning to TRBD1. This CDR3 comprises 14 residues. Trimming took 6 bases from V and 6 from J; bases not matched to a gene: 11. Germline values: CDR1 LNHDA, CDR2 SQIVND (reference sequence). The CDR3 region is CASRKTGQGLEQYF. CDR3 coding DNA: TGTGCCAGTAGGAAGACAGGGCAGGGTCTCGAGCAGTACTTC.

This chain links TRBV19 with TRBJ1-5, with a possible D match to TRBD1 (6 bases). Germline-derived CDR1 and CDR2 are LNHDA and SQIVND (reference sequence). V was trimmed by 4 bases and J by 4 bases, leaving 17 bases between them. This CDR3 contains 16 residues. CDR3 loop: CASSKTGTRVNQPQHF. CDR3 in DNA: TGTGCCAGTAGTAAAACCGGGACAAGGGTGAATCAGCCCCAGCATTTT.